This TCR beta chain was obtained from a study of cytomegalovirus exposure and HLA in healthy donors. Overall study findings and caveats: The productive fraction for most TCR beta V segments was about 87% or about 30% in an earlier analysis. While the bulk of TCR sequences proved rare, some public TCRs turned up in many donors. Some segments of the V type, notably TRBV6-2 and TRBV6-3, were excluded as indistinguishable.

The J segment lost 8 bases and the V segment lost 6 bases, leaving 1 base of the junction unmatched. This CDR3 is built from 12 residues. Germline V gives CDR1 MNHNS, CDR2 SASEGT. With respect to this clone: Its antigen is undetermined.

PCR primers comprised 60 Vbeta and 13 Jbeta primers. Method: immunoSEQ multiplex PCR; TCRdb's copy keeps in-frame clones and lacks some. Of about 200,000 clones listed, 75% to 90% are singletons. This TCR was recovered from a woman aged 40 to 49 in good health and CMV-seronegative. The chain carries TRBV6-1 and TRBJ2-4; the match to TRBD2 covers 10 bases. Specimen: PBMCs. As DNA, the CDR3 is TGTGCCAGCAGAACTAGCGGGGACATTCAGTACTTC. Amino acid sequence: CASRTSGDIQYF.